This T cell receptor beta chain was retrieved from a study of cytomegalovirus exposure and HLA in healthy donors. This CDR3 spans 17 amino acids. V was pared by 1 base and J by 5 bases, with 20 bases between. Germline CDR1 is SEHNR and CDR2 is FQNEAQ (reference sequence). With 60 Vbeta and 13 Jbeta primers, the PCR was carried out. Generated by immunoSEQ multiplex PCR, the TCRdb table keeps only in-frame clones and is missing some. The data hold 100,000 to 150,000 clones, with about 80% observed a single time. Only a few counts were recorded for this clone. Its specificity is not known. Whole-study findings and limits: Analysis was carried out at a later point, and it linked a missense DCLRE1C variant to TCR beta V- and J-gene trimming. According to reports, the classifier identified cytomegalovirus status with high specificity and sensitivity.

Sequenced sample: PBMCs. The rearrangement joins TRBV7-9 to TRBJ1-1; D remains ambiguous. This TCR came from a woman aged 45-59 years in good health and CMV-seronegative. The CDR3 sequence is CASSLGVAGYEATEAFF. CDR3 DNA sequence: TGTGCCAGCAGCTTAGGAGTGGCGGGGTACGAGGCTACTGAAGCTTTCTTT.